A single sample is the source of the 13 T cell receptor beta chains below, sequenced in a study of blood T cell repertoires in COVID-19. Clones were read by immunoSEQ multiplex PCR, and TCRdb kept only the in-frame ones, dropping some. The sample contains 240,000 or so clones, around 87% of which appear only once. The sample was peripheral blood. The source of these receptors is a man aged 55 to 70 who had recovered from COVID-19.

This chain uses TRBV15 with TRBJ1-1; D perhaps matches TRBD1 (6 bases). The CDR3 has 15 residues. CDR1 is LNHNV, CDR2 YYDKDF, per germline (reference sequence). Trimming removed 1 base from V and 3 bases from J, with 12 bases in between. DNA of the CDR3: TGTGCCACCAGCAGAGGGGGGGGCGGGGACACTGAAGCTTTCTTT. This translates into CATSRGGGGDTEAFF.

V gene TRBV5-1 combines with J gene TRBJ1-2; possible D gene TRBD1, 6 bases. Trimming shortened V by 0 bases and J by 3 bases, and 6 bases separated the two germline ends. CDR3 size: 13 residues. CDR1 SGHRS and CDR2 YFSETQ come from the germline V gene. The CDR3 coding sequence is TGCGCCAGCAGCTTGGGACAGGACTATGGCTACACCTTC. It yields the protein CASSLGQDYGYTF.

The chain is built from TRBV19 and TRBJ1-6, with D maybe TRBD1 (6 bases). V was cut by 5 bases and J by 2 bases, with 10 bases left in between. From germline, CDR1 is LNHDA and CDR2 SQIVND (reference sequence). The CDR3 runs 15 residues. This CDR3 is CASSSKGAYNSPLHF. The CDR3 DNA sequence: TGTGCCAGTAGTTCCAAGGGGGCCTATAATTCACCCCTCCACTTT.

J is TRBJ1-1 and V is TRBV6-6, with D tentatively TRBD1 (5 bases). This CDR3 is built from 15 residues. Germline V lookup: CDR1 MNHNY, CDR2 SVGAGI (reference sequence). V was cut by 6 bases and J by 1 base, with 15 bases left in between. CDR3 residues: CASSTVGVPNTEAFF. The CDR3 DNA follows: TGTGCCAGCAGCACCGTAGGGGTCCCGAACACTGAAGCTTTCTTT.

Note on this clone: Other DNA variants within this sample encode the same CDR3. The chain uses TRBV6-2 or TRBV6-3 and TRBJ1-4; D gene unclear. Deletions cut 4 bases from V and 0 bases from J, with 6 bases between. The CDR3 runs to 14 residues. CDR1 and CDR2 from the germline V gene are MNHEY and SVGEGT. The CDR3 here is CASSLVATNEKLFF. The DNA of the CDR3 is TGTGCCAGCAGTTTGGTAGCAACTAATGAAAAACTGTTTTTT.

This sequence joins TRBV5-1 and TRBJ2-2; D is possibly TRBD1 (5 bases). The V and J ends lost 7 bases and 7 bases respectively, with 17 bases between them. The germline V gene has CDR1 SGHRS and CDR2 YFSETQ. This CDR3 comprises 14 residues. CDR3 protein: CASSRSTGGGELFF. CDR3 DNA: TGCGCCAGCTCCAGATCAACAGGTGGCGGGGAGCTGTTTTTT.

The rearrangement joins TRBV30 to TRBJ1-2; D might be TRBD1 (5 bases). Per the germline V gene, CDR1 is GTSNPN and CDR2 is SVGIG (reference sequence). The CDR3 sequence is 16 residues long. The V end lost 5 bases, the J end lost 2 bases, and 21 bases lay between the germline ends. The CDR3 DNA reads TGTGCCTGGTTAAGGACATACGGGCGGTTAAACTATGGCTACACCTTC. Translation: CAWLRTYGRLNYGYTF.

The chain is built from TRBV11-3 and TRBJ2-3; D is uncertain. Germline CDR1 SGHNT, CDR2 YENEEA. This CDR3 is built from 14 residues. V lost 1 base and J lost 6, with 11 bases in between. The CDR3 bases are TGTGCCAGCAGCTTAGGATTGTTCGGGGATACGCAGTATTTT. Translated: CASSLGLFGDTQYF.

CDR3 coding DNA: TGCACCAGCAGCCAAGCAGGGTGGTCCAAAAACATTCAGTACTTC. It specifies CTSSQAGWSKNIQYF. This chain connects TRBV1 to TRBJ2-4; the table gives TRBD1 as D, unverified against the DNA. TRBV1 is labeled a pseudogene. The CDR3 is 15 residues long.

The chain joins TRBV7-8 to TRBJ2-3, with TRBD2 matching 9 bases. The trim removed 2 bases at V and 3 bases at J, leaving 3 bases unmatched. The CDR3 is 15 amino acids. Per the germline V gene, CDR1 is SGHVS and CDR2 is FQNEAQ. CDR3 loop: CASSLLAGPTDTQYF. The CDR3 DNA reads TGTGCCAGCAGCTTACTAGCGGGGCCGACAGATACGCAGTATTTT.

This chain joins TRBV7-9 and TRBJ1-1; TRBD1 matches at 10 bases. V was clipped by 4 bases and J by 6 bases; unmatched bases: 5. The CDR3 totals 14 residues. Germline-derived CDR1 and CDR2 are SEHNR and FQNEAQ (reference sequence). CDR3 sequence: CASSSEGTGAEAFF. For the CDR3, the DNA is TGTGCCAGCAGCTCAGAAGGGACAGGGGCTGAAGCTTTCTTT.

The V gene is TRBV25-1, the J gene TRBJ2-7; 7 bases match TRBD2. Trimming cost V 8 bases and J 3 bases; bases outside gene matches: 7. The CDR3 extends over 13 amino acids. Germline assignment: CDR1 MGHDK and CDR2 SYGVNS. The CDR3 reads CASGRVEVYEQYF. The CDR3 region has the DNA TGTGCCAGCGGGAGGGTAGAGGTCTACGAGCAGTACTTC.

The chain uses TRBV6-6 and TRBJ1-5; 8 bases agree with TRBD1. CDR1 and CDR2 (germline): MNHNY, SVGAGI (reference sequence). This CDR3 spans 14 amino acids. With 4 bases clipped from V and 5 bases from J, the junction kept 4 bases outside the gene matches. The CDR3 coding sequence is TGTGCCAGCAGTTCGCTACAGGGGGATCAGCCCCAGCATTTT. Its protein product is CASSSLQGDQPQHF.